This T cell receptor beta chain derives from a study of T cell repertoires in cytomegalovirus infection (dated by TCRdb to between 2018 and 2021). Turning to the overall study: Peptide stimulations targeted recently identified HLA-C-restricted CMV epitopes, whose presentation resists viral immunomodulation, together with well-studied HLA-B-restricted epitopes. Donor HLA type was relevant to the analysis, as public TCR beta signatures indicated carriage of CMV infection together with the matching HLA type. What the work shows at the level of the full study, not this receptor alone: The ex vivo response was dominated by HLA-C-restricted CMV-specific TCR beta clonotypes, and the single most frequent clonotype in two of eight donors was supplied by these HLA-C-restricted clonotypes. In both this cohort and an independent roughly 400-donor cohort, the cumulative frequency of public TCR beta family members distinguished carriers of CMV infection plus the relevant HLA type.

The listed sequencing device is Illumina HiSeq 1500. The public reads were quality trimmed at Q25 with fastp and then assembled into clones with MiXCR by TCRdb, keeping productive beta chains. Duplicate CDR3 protein sequences are folded into a single record with the most common DNA and genes. In this sample the table shows about 500,000 distinct CDR3 sequences, around 35% of which occur a single time. The top ten hold about a sixth of the sample. Interpreted using the paper, the treatment or condition label stands for: in vitro stimulation with specific CMV peptide epitopes to enrich CMV-specific T cells. Note on this clonotype: The specificity of this receptor is unknown. There are no base qualities to consult, and no much larger clone falls within one base.

The material was cultured PBMCs, obtained from culture after CMV antigen stimulation. The receptor comes from a human donor in good health (CMV status not recorded). Some clones in this sample may be carry-over from other donors' samples.

The encoded CDR3 is CASSAVSGTEGIDTQYF. The base sequence is TGTGCCAGCAGTGCGGTCTCCGGGACAGAGGGAATAGATACGCAGTATTTT. Recombination linked TRBV6-2 or TRBV6-3 to TRBJ2-3, and 7 junction bases match TRBD1. CDR1 MNHEY and CDR2 SVGEGT are derived from the germline V gene. For this chain, trimming is 5 bases at the V end and 5 bases at the J end, and the number of junction bases without a gene match is 16. From its cysteine to its phenylalanine, the CDR3 spans 17 amino acids. Only the CDR3 DNA is retained, 51 bases long and in frame from the first base.